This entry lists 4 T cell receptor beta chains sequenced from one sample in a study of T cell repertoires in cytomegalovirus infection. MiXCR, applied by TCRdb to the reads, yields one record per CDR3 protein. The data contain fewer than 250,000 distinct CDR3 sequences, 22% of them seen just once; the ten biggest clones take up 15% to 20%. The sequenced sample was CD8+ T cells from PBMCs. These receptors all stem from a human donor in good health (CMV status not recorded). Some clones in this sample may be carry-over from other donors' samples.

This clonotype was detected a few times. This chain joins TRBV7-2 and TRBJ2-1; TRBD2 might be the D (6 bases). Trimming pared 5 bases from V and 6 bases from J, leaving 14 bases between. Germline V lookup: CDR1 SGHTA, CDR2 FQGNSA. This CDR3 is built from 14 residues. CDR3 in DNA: TGTGCCAGCAGCGCGCCCGAGCGGGCCAATGAGCAGTTCTTC. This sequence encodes CASSAPERANEQFF.

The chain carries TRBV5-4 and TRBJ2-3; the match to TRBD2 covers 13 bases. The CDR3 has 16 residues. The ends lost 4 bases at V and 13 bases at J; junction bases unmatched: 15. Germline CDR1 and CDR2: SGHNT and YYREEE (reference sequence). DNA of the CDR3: TGTGCCAGCAGCCGACTAGCGGGGGGCCCTCCGCCGGTGGAGTATTTT. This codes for CASSRLAGGPPPVEYF.

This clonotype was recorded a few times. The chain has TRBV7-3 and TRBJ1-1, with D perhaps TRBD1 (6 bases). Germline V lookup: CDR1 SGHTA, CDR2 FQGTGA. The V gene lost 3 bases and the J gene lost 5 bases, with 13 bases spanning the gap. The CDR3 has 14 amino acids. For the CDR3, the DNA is TGTGCCAGCAGCTTGTATCCGGGACAAACTGAAGCTTTCTTT. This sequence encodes CASSLYPGQTEAFF.

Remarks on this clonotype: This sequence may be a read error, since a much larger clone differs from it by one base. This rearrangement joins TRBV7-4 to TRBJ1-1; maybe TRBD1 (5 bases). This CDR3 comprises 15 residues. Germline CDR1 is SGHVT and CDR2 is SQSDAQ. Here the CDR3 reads CASSLVSGISTETFF. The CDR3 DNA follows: TGTGCCAGCAGCTTAGTTTCAGGGATTTCGACTGAAACTTTCTTT.